This T cell receptor beta chain comes out of a study of beta chain features in type 1 diabetes. Whole-study context: Investigators examined roughly 99,000,000 sorted cells across all samples.

What was sequenced were expressed TCRB transcripts, since all of the isolated RNA had been reverse transcribed. The protocol was immunoSEQ multiplex PCR, while the TCRdb copy is restricted to in-frame clones and leaves out a portion. The table shows tens of thousands of clones, with approximately 32% occurring only once. A few counts support this clone. The antigen is undetermined. Additional DNA sequences in this sample encode the identical CDR3. Study findings and constraints: Sequencing from cDNA could over-represent high-TCR-expressing cells.

The TCR sequence derives from a young woman in good health. Sample: stem cell memory CD4+ T cells from blood.

Written as DNA, the CDR3 is TGTGCCAGCAGTCGGACAGGAAACACTGAAGCTTTCTTT. Translation: CASSRTGNTEAFF. V is TRBV6-5 and J is TRBJ1-1; 7 bases are a match to TRBD1. With V trimmed by 5 bases and J by 2 bases, 2 bases remained unmatched. This CDR3 is built from 13 residues. Germline V gives CDR1 MNHEY, CDR2 SVGAGI.